This TCR beta chain was recorded in a study of blood T cell repertoires in COVID-19. Study-level information: Samples came from the United States, Italy and Spain, spanning acute and convalescent COVID-19. Sample material is recorded as cDNA or gDNA derived from T cells, B-cell-depleted T cells, or PBMCs.

In the original analysis: The authors estimated nucleated cell counts from reference gene primer amplification. Using immunoSEQ multiplex PCR, the repertoire was profiled, and TCRdb retains in-frame clones only, with some absent. V and J calls and clone size are those listed in that table; D and trimming were worked out from the DNA. The table lists about 480,000 clones, 89% of them singletons. This clone was observed once. The length of the CDR3 is 11 residues. The junction had 4 bases not matched to a gene; V was cut back by 5 bases and J by 7 bases. From germline, CDR1 is GTSNPN and CDR2 SVGIG (reference sequence).

The clonotype originates from a man between 18 and 35 years old with COVID-19, enrolled during active disease. The rearrangement links TRBV30 to TRBJ1-1, with TRBD1 matching over 7 bases. Input material: peripheral blood. The CDR3 here is CAWGGQIEAFF. The CDR3 coding sequence is TGTGCCTGGGGGGGACAGATTGAAGCTTTCTTT.